This T cell receptor beta chain was found in a study of sequential checkpoint blockade in melanoma. Sequenced by immunoSEQ multiplex PCR; TCRdb stores in-frame clones only, minus some. The sample comprises more than 9,500 clones, roughly three fifths of which are singletons, and about 23% rests with the top ten. Treatment noted: randomized to nivolumab then ipilimumab (arm A) or the reverse (arm B). No patient had prior DNA-damaging chemotherapy. The source was CD8+ T cells sorted from blood (inferred from file names), collected from a patient given nivolumab and ipilimumab in sequence. The TCR comes from a human donor with melanoma.

The CDR3 DNA reads as TGTGCCAGCAGTCAGGGATACGAGCAGTACTTC. Amino acids: CASSQGYEQYF. The rearrangement uses TRBV9 and TRBJ2-7, with TRBD1 as a possible D gene (5 bases). The germline V gene has CDR1 SGDLS and CDR2 YYNGEE. The V end was cut by 5 bases, the J end by 4 bases, with 7 bases between. The CDR3 extends over 11 amino acids.